The 4 T cell receptor beta chains presented below share a single source sample, sequenced in a study of T cells in Graves' hyperthyroidism and ophthalmopathy. Regions amplified from RNA transcripts were the TCR beta CDR3 regions. Initially, a first-round RT-PCR of the TCR CDR3 employed the HTBI primer set. TCRdb ran MiXCR on the multiplex PCR reads and lists one entry per CDR3 protein. Of some 690,000 distinct CDR3 sequences detected, approximately 15% appear once; the ten largest clones hold 15% to 19%. The sequenced material came from blood. Receptors originate from a man between 50 and 59 years old with Graves' hyperthyroidism.

This clonotype was detected many times. The genes are TRBV4-1 and TRBJ1-5; D gene ambiguous. The V and J ends lost 6 bases and 6 bases respectively, with 12 bases between them. The CDR3 has 13 amino acids. Germline CDR1 and CDR2: MGHRA and YSYEKL. Here the CDR3 reads CASSTEATQPQHF. In nucleotides, the CDR3 is TGCGCCAGCAGTACAGAAGCCACTCAGCCCCAGCATTTT.

This clonotype was counted ten times or more. The chain has TRBV18 and TRBJ2-7; D may be TRBD1 or TRBD2 (7 bases each). The CDR3 consists of 15 residues. Per germline, CDR1 KGHSH and CDR2 LQKENI. V was clipped by 8 bases and J by 4 bases, with 21 bases between them. CDR3: CASSPRQGGSYEQYF. The CDR3 DNA follows: TGTGCCAGCAGCCCCCGACAGGGAGGGTCGTACGAGCAGTACTTC.

Many counts were recorded for this clonotype. The J gene is TRBJ2-1, the V gene TRBV28, with D possibly matching TRBD2 (5 bases). The CDR3 contains 12 residues. The V and J ends lost 4 bases and 14 bases respectively, with 15 bases between them. CDR1 is MDHEN and CDR2 is SYDVKM in the germline V gene. CDR3 in DNA: TGTGCCAGCAGTTCCGACCGACGGAGGAAGTTCTTC. It codes for CASSSDRRRKFF. The full variable domain, its missing parts supplied by reference TRBV28 and TRBJ2-1, is DVKVTQSSRYLVKRTGEKVFLECVQDMDHENMFWYRQDPGLGLRLIYFSYDVKMKEKGDIPEGYSVSREKKERFSLILESASTNQTSMYLCASSSDRRRKFFGPGTRLTVL.

This clonotype appeared many times. This chain joins TRBV5-1 and TRBJ1-2, with TRBD1 identical over 11 bases. With 2 bases clipped from V and 4 bases from J, the junction kept 4 bases outside the gene matches. The germline V gene has CDR1 SGHRS and CDR2 YFSETQ. CDR3 length equals 15 residues. The CDR3 DNA reads TGCGCCAGCAGCTTTGGACAGGGGGCGATCTATGGCTACACCTTC. Translation: CASSFGQGAIYGYTF.